This record looks at one T cell receptor (beta chain) sequence and its context. What it binds is not known. Trimming took 2 bases from V and 5 from J; bases not matched to a gene: 7. The CDR3 has 15 amino acids. Germline-derived CDR1 and CDR2 are GTSNPN and SVGIG (reference sequence). Vbeta (60) and Jbeta (13) primers were used in the PCR. This table comes from immunoSEQ multiplex PCR, and its TCRdb copy is limited to in-frame clones, with some not included. The profile covers about 35,000 clones, with more than 80% appearing a single time and about 6.3% taken by the ten largest. This entry is derived from a study of cytomegalovirus exposure and HLA in healthy donors. Findings and limits, study-wide: A few CMV-associated chains were confirmed in vitro to be specific for CMV antigens. Several of the most significant clusters appeared linked to common viral pathogens, based on a later analysis. Near-uniform donor sequencing depth was presumed by presence/absence analyses.

The sequenced sample consisted of PBMCs. V is TRBV30 and J is TRBJ2-1; 9 bases agree with TRBD2. This sequence originates from a male donor in good health and CMV-seronegative. For the CDR3, the DNA is TGTGCCTGGAGTCTGGCTAGCGGGACCAACAATGAGCAGTTCTTC. Its protein is CAWSLASGTNNEQFF.